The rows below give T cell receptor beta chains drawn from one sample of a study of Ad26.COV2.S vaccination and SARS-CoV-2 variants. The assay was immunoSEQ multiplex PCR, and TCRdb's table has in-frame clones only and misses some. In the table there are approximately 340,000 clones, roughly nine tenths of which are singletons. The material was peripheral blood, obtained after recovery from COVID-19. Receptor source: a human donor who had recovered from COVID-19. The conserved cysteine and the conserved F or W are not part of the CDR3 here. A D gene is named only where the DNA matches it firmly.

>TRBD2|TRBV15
ATSTDSGGASDTQY
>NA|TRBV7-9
ASSSDRSYEQY
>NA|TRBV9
ASSVGSILNTGELF
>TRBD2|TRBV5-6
ASSLAGEGRRQETQY
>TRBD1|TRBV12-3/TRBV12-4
ASSSGQTDTQY
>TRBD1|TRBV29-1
SAGGVDRGTEAF
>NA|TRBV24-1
ATSDRRWGSYNEQF
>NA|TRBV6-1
ASSEGGGRNTIY
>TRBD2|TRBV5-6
ARLRGRGDSYEQY
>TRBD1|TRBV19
ASSITRGRFDNQPQH
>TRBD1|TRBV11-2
ASSTRQGYEQY
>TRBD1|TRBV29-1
SAMDRVDYGYT
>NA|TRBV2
ASSEAPPGGGGNQPQH
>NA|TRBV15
ATSQSHEQF
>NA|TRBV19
ASTPRERAYYGYT
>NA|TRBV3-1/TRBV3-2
ASSQVQGPVYEQY
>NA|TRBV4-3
ASSLRVPTADGISPLH
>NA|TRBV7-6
ASSLRWDTETYYNEQF
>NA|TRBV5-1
ASSSGRDSSYEQY
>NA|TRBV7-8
ASSLRRADQPQH
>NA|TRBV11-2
ASSLADRDSQY
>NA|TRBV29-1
SVLGGGKVYEQY
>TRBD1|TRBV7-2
ASSLAGQGWGAF
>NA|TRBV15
ATSRFSGSTGELF
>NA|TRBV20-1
SASPGRENTEAF
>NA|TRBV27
ASSLARLGKINIQY
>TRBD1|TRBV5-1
ASSLDSGTGKRNYGYT
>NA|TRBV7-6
ASSLKGGFDSPLH
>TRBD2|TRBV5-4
ASSPPGGEGGELF
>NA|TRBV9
ASSVDLSTDTQY
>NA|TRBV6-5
ASSYSGNGYGYT
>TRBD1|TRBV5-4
ASSLGGGAGNEQF
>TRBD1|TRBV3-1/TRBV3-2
ASSQGQRNTEAF
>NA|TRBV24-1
ATSDLGDNNEQF
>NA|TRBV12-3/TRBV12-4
ASSSPNKGGYT
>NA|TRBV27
ASSLSAWQGYGYT
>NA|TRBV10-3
AISERRETQY
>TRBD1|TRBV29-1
SAGQGADTGELF
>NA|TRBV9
ASSVGPGQETQY
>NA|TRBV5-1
ASSLGPGAHTDTQY
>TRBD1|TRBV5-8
ASSLRGQGSRETQY
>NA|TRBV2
ASRLTGSRQPQH
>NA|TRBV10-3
AISDSARQTEAF
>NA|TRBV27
ASSLVGRGAYTEAF
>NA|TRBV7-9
ASSEVGTDKLYGYT
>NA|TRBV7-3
ASSWTDLSPLH
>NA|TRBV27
ASSFRSRGGTDTQY
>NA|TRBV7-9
ASSLGLTEAF
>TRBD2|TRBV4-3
ASSQRLAGFDEQF
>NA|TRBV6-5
ASSPSGNTEAF
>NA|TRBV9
ASSVVKYGGQETQY
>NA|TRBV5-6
ASSFIGELF
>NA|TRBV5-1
ASSLTVNTGELF